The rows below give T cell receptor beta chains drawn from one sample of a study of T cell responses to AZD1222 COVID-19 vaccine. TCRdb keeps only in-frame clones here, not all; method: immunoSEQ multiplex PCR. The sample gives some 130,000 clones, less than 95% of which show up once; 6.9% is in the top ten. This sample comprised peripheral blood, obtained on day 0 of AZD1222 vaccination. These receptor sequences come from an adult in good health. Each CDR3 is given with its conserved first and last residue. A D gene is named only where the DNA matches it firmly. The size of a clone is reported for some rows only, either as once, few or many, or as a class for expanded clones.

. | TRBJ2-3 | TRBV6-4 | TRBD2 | TGTGCCAGCAGTGAGACTAGCGGGACAGATACGCAGTATTTT | CASSETSGTDTQYF
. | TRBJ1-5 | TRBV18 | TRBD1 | TGTGCCAGCTCACGCGGGACAGTCAATCAGCCCCAGCATTTT | CASSRGTVNQPQHF
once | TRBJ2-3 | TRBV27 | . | TGTGCCAGCAGTTTATCCCCGAGGGGAACAGATACGCAGTATTTT | CASSLSPRGTDTQYF
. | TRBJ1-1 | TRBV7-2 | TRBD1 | TGTGCCAGCAGCCGCAGGGGGTCGGTTACTGAAGCTTTCTTT | CASSRRGSVTEAFF
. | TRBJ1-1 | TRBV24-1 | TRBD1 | TGTGCCACCAGTGATCCGGACAGGGGGATGAACACTGAAGCTTTCTTT | CATSDPDRGMNTEAFF
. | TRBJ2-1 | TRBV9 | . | TGTGCCAGCAGCGCAGGGAGTGAGCAGTTCTTC | CASSAGSEQFF
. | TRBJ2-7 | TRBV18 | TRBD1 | TGTGCCAGCTCATTCGGCACAGGGGGCTACGAGCAGTACTTC | CASSFGTGGYEQYF
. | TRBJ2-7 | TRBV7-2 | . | TGTGCCAGCAGCTTAGCGCTGGTAAGGGCCTACGAGCAGTACTTC | CASSLALVRAYEQYF
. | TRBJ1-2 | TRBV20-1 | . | TGCAGTGCTAGTGCCGGGTATGGCTACACCTTC | CSASAGYGYTF
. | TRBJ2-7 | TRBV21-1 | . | TGTGCCAGCAGCAATGTATTCCGGGGGGGGATTGGAGGGGCCCACGAGCAGTACTTC | CASSNVFRGGIGGAHEQYF
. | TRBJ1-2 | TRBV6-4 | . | TGTGCCAGCAGTGACTCCAACTTTCGAGGCTACACCTTC | CASSDSNFRGYTF
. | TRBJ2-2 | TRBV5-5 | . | TGTGCCAGCAGCTTGGCGGCCGGAGGAGGCACCGGGGAGCTGTTTTTT | CASSLAAGGGTGELFF
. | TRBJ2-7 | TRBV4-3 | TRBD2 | TGCGCCAGCAGCCAAGATTACGCTAGCGGTTCCTACGAGCAGTACTTC | CASSQDYASGSYEQYF
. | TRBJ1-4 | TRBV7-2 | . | TGTGCCAGCAGCCTCCAGGACGGTGAAAAACTGTTTTTT | CASSLQDGEKLFF
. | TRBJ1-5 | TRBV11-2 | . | TGTGCCAGCAGCTTAGGGAAGGGTTACGGCAATCAGCCCCAGCATTTT | CASSLGKGYGNQPQHF
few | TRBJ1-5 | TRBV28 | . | TGTGCCAGCAGTTCCCGGGACAGCAATCAGCCCCAGCATTTT | CASSSRDSNQPQHF